This is a list of T cell receptor beta chains from one sample in a study of shared clonotypes between healthy human individuals. The method was immunoSEQ multiplex PCR; TCRdb's version includes in-frame clones alone and lacks a portion of them. The repertoire holds about 1 million clones, with about 77% as singletons. Sequenced input: memory CD4+ T cells sorted from blood. These receptors all stem from a man aged 18 to 29 in good health. Both conserved end residues are part of each CDR3. D genes are given only for firm matches. Clone size is stated in some rows and not others, as once, few, many or a class when expanded.

d_gene: .; v_gene: TRBV7-2; abundance: few; j_gene: TRBJ2-3; CDR3aa: CASSLQGTNTDTQYF; CDR3nt: TGTGCCAGCAGCCTACAGGGGACTAACACAGATACGCAGTATTTT
d_gene: TRBD2; v_gene: TRBV7-2; abundance: once; j_gene: TRBJ2-1; CDR3aa: CASSSSGGFYNEQFF; CDR3nt: TGTGCCAGCAGCTCGAGCGGGGGTTTCTACAATGAGCAGTTCTTC
d_gene: TRBD2; v_gene: TRBV10-2; abundance: .; j_gene: TRBJ2-7; CDR3aa: CASSEGSGIYEQYF; CDR3nt: TGCGCCAGCAGTGAGGGTAGCGGGATCTACGAGCAGTACTTC
d_gene: .; v_gene: TRBV5-1; abundance: few; j_gene: TRBJ1-3; CDR3aa: CASSLEGNTIYF; CDR3nt: TGCGCCAGCAGCTTGGAGGGAAACACCATATATTTT
d_gene: .; v_gene: TRBV4-3; abundance: .; j_gene: TRBJ1-1; CDR3aa: CASSQVGAWNTEAFF; CDR3nt: TGCGCCAGCAGCCAAGTGGGGGCATGGAACACTGAAGCTTTCTTT
d_gene: .; v_gene: TRBV4-1; abundance: few; j_gene: TRBJ2-2; CDR3aa: CASSQDSANTGELFF; CDR3nt: TGCGCCAGCAGCCAAGATTCGGCGAACACCGGGGAGCTGTTTTTT
d_gene: .; v_gene: TRBV6-1; abundance: .; j_gene: TRBJ1-5; CDR3aa: CASSEVGLGQPQHF; CDR3nt: TGTGCCAGCAGTGAAGTAGGGCTGGGTCAGCCCCAGCATTTT
d_gene: .; v_gene: TRBV14; abundance: .; j_gene: TRBJ2-1; CDR3aa: CASSQMRYNEQFF; CDR3nt: TGTGCCAGCAGCCAAATGAGATACAATGAGCAGTTCTTC
d_gene: .; v_gene: TRBV10-2; abundance: .; j_gene: TRBJ2-7; CDR3aa: CASSESDRKGEQYF; CDR3nt: TGCGCCAGCAGTGAGTCCGACAGGAAAGGCGAGCAGTACTTC
d_gene: .; v_gene: TRBV5-5; abundance: few; j_gene: TRBJ1-3; CDR3aa: CASSFSNGGAGNTIYF; CDR3nt: TGTGCCAGCAGCTTTTCCAACGGGGGGGCTGGAAACACCATATATTTT
d_gene: .; v_gene: TRBV19; abundance: .; j_gene: TRBJ1-1; CDR3aa: CASTMDWNTEAFF; CDR3nt: TGTGCCAGTACCATGGACTGGAACACTGAAGCTTTCTTT
d_gene: TRBD2; v_gene: TRBV25-1; abundance: .; j_gene: TRBJ2-2; CDR3aa: CASSDLAGGQPGELFF; CDR3nt: TGTGCCAGCAGTGACCTAGCGGGGGGCCAACCCGGGGAGCTGTTTTTT
d_gene: TRBD1; v_gene: TRBV19; abundance: .; j_gene: TRBJ2-6; CDR3aa: CASSIGTGWSGANVLTF; CDR3nt: TGTGCCAGTAGTATCGGGACAGGGTGGTCTGGGGCCAACGTCCTGACTTTC
d_gene: .; v_gene: TRBV6-5; abundance: .; j_gene: TRBJ1-1; CDR3aa: CASSPWPGTEAFF; CDR3nt: TGTGCCAGCAGCCCTTGGCCCGGCACTGAAGCTTTCTTT
d_gene: .; v_gene: TRBV6-5; abundance: .; j_gene: TRBJ1-5; CDR3aa: CASSYGVEGNQPQHF; CDR3nt: TGTGCCAGCAGTTACGGGGTGGAAGGCAATCAGCCCCAGCATTTT
d_gene: TRBD1; v_gene: TRBV29-1; abundance: .; j_gene: TRBJ1-6; CDR3aa: CSVGGTENSPLHF; CDR3nt: TGCAGCGTCGGTGGGACAGAGAATTCACCCCTCCACTTT
d_gene: .; v_gene: TRBV5-1; abundance: .; j_gene: TRBJ2-7; CDR3aa: CASSFSGGYHEQYF; CDR3nt: TGCGCCAGCAGCTTTTCCGGGGGCTACCACGAGCAGTACTTC
d_gene: .; v_gene: TRBV28; abundance: .; j_gene: TRBJ1-2; CDR3aa: CASSLGPNYGYTF; CDR3nt: TGTGCCAGCAGCCTGGGTCCTAACTATGGCTACACCTTC
d_gene: .; v_gene: TRBV7-1; abundance: .; j_gene: TRBJ1-1; CDR3aa: CASSLTGNTEAFF; CDR3nt: TGTGCCAGCAGCTTAACCGGAAACACTGAAGCTTTCTTT
d_gene: .; v_gene: TRBV4-2; abundance: few; j_gene: TRBJ2-3; CDR3aa: CASSQVVSREADTQYF; CDR3nt: TGTGCCAGCAGCCAAGTGGTCTCCCGAGAAGCAGATACGCAGTATTTT
d_gene: .; v_gene: TRBV28; abundance: .; j_gene: TRBJ1-5; CDR3aa: CASSLVDSYQPQHF; CDR3nt: TGTGCCAGCAGTTTAGTTGACAGTTATCAGCCCCAGCATTTT
d_gene: TRBD2; v_gene: TRBV14; abundance: few; j_gene: TRBJ2-3; CDR3aa: CASSQDVIETSGFTDTQYF; CDR3nt: TGTGCCAGCAGCCAAGATGTCATAGAGACTAGCGGGTTCACAGATACGCAGTATTTT
d_gene: .; v_gene: TRBV7-2; abundance: .; j_gene: TRBJ2-5; CDR3aa: CASSPGTAAAETQYF; CDR3nt: TGTGCCAGCAGCCCAGGGACCGCGGCGGCAGAGACCCAGTACTTC
d_gene: TRBD2; v_gene: TRBV19; abundance: .; j_gene: TRBJ2-3; CDR3aa: CASSMGRDDTQYF; CDR3nt: TGTGCCAGTAGTATGGGGAGGGATGATACGCAGTATTTT
d_gene: TRBD2; v_gene: TRBV7-9; abundance: .; j_gene: TRBJ2-1; CDR3aa: CASSLPAGEVF; CDR3nt: TGTGCCAGCAGTCTCCCTGCGGGAGAGGTCTTC
d_gene: .; v_gene: TRBV7-2; abundance: .; j_gene: TRBJ1-1; CDR3aa: CASSLGVGMNTEAFF; CDR3nt: TGTGCCAGCAGCTTAGGTGTAGGTATGAACACTGAAGCTTTCTTT
d_gene: .; v_gene: TRBV30; abundance: few; j_gene: TRBJ2-3; CDR3aa: CATSIRWQGTDTQYF; CDR3nt: TGTGCCACATCAATACGGTGGCAGGGCACAGATACGCAGTATTTT
d_gene: TRBD1; v_gene: TRBV27; abundance: .; j_gene: TRBJ1-2; CDR3aa: CASTGQGRGYTF; CDR3nt: TGTGCCAGCACCGGACAGGGAAGAGGCTACACCTTC
d_gene: TRBD2; v_gene: TRBV7-9; abundance: .; j_gene: TRBJ2-1; CDR3aa: CASSPGLAGGEQFF; CDR3nt: TGTGCCAGCAGCCCTGGACTAGCGGGAGGTGAGCAGTTCTTC
d_gene: TRBD2; v_gene: TRBV7-8; abundance: .; j_gene: TRBJ2-7; CDR3aa: CASSSLGEGSYEQYF; CDR3nt: TGTGCCAGCAGCTCGTTGGGGGAGGGCTCCTACGAGCAGTACTTC
d_gene: .; v_gene: TRBV4-2; abundance: few; j_gene: TRBJ2-2; CDR3aa: CASSQRQGKTTGELFF; CDR3nt: TGTGCCAGCAGCCAACGCCAGGGCAAAACCACCGGGGAGCTGTTTTTT
d_gene: TRBD1; v_gene: TRBV7-3; abundance: .; j_gene: TRBJ2-2; CDR3aa: CASSPQTGGLTGELFF; CDR3nt: TGTGCCAGCAGCCCGCAGACAGGGGGATTGACCGGGGAGCTGTTTTTT
d_gene: .; v_gene: TRBV4-3; abundance: few; j_gene: TRBJ2-3; CDR3aa: CASSQDWGANTQYF; CDR3nt: TGCGCCAGCAGCCAAGATTGGGGGGCGAATACGCAGTATTTT
d_gene: TRBD1; v_gene: TRBV29-1; abundance: .; j_gene: TRBJ2-7; CDR3aa: CSVKGQGYEQYF; CDR3nt: TGCAGCGTTAAGGGACAGGGCTACGAGCAGTACTTC
d_gene: TRBD2; v_gene: TRBV6-6; abundance: .; j_gene: TRBJ2-5; CDR3aa: CASSLGLGSETQYF; CDR3nt: TGTGCCAGCAGCCTGGGACTAGGCAGTGAGACCCAGTACTTC
d_gene: .; v_gene: TRBV6-5; abundance: .; j_gene: TRBJ1-6; CDR3aa: CASTGRDNSPLHF; CDR3nt: TGTGCCAGCACAGGCAGGGATAATTCACCCCTCCACTTT
d_gene: TRBD1; v_gene: TRBV5-1; abundance: .; j_gene: TRBJ2-2; CDR3aa: CASRGTVNTGELFF; CDR3nt: TGCGCCAGCAGGGGGACAGTGAACACCGGGGAGCTGTTTTTT
d_gene: .; v_gene: TRBV5-1; abundance: .; j_gene: TRBJ2-7; CDR3aa: CASSLQSEYEQYF; CDR3nt: TGCGCCAGCAGCCTCCAATCGGAGTACGAGCAGTACTTC
d_gene: .; v_gene: TRBV5-4; abundance: .; j_gene: TRBJ2-4; CDR3aa: CASSRAAIDDIQYF; CDR3nt: TGTGCCAGCAGCCGGGCCGCGATAGATGACATTCAGTACTTC
d_gene: .; v_gene: TRBV6-1; abundance: .; j_gene: TRBJ2-7; CDR3aa: CAIKFYQVERYEQYF; CDR3nt: TGTGCCATCAAATTTTATCAGGTTGAGCGTTACGAGCAGTACTTC
d_gene: TRBD1; v_gene: TRBV2; abundance: few; j_gene: TRBJ2-7; CDR3aa: CASTLETGANF; CDR3nt: TGTGCCAGCACCCTGGAGACAGGGGCAAACTTC
d_gene: TRBD2; v_gene: TRBV19; abundance: .; j_gene: TRBJ2-3; CDR3aa: CASSTLRGDTQYF; CDR3nt: TGTGCCAGTAGTACTTTGCGGGGGGATACGCAGTATTTT
d_gene: TRBD2; v_gene: TRBV19; abundance: few; j_gene: TRBJ2-7; CDR3aa: CASSEAGTSARSYEQYF; CDR3nt: TGTGCCAGTAGTGAGGCCGGGACTAGCGCCCGCTCCTACGAGCAGTACTTC
d_gene: .; v_gene: TRBV19; abundance: few; j_gene: TRBJ2-7; CDR3aa: CASTTRIFYEQYF; CDR3nt: TGTGCCAGTACTACTCGTATCTTCTACGAGCAGTACTTC
d_gene: .; v_gene: TRBV5-6; abundance: once; j_gene: TRBJ2-1; CDR3aa: CASSEHRNEQFF; CDR3nt: TGTGCCAGCAGCGAGCACCGGAATGAGCAGTTCTTC
d_gene: .; v_gene: TRBV5-4; abundance: .; j_gene: TRBJ2-1; CDR3aa: CASSVGTPLEQFF; CDR3nt: TGTGCCAGCAGTGTAGGGACGCCCCTTGAGCAGTTCTTC
d_gene: TRBD1; v_gene: TRBV18; abundance: .; j_gene: TRBJ2-7; CDR3aa: CATKGQGSAYEQYF; CDR3nt: TGTGCCACCAAAGGACAGGGTAGTGCCTACGAGCAGTACTTC
d_gene: TRBD2; v_gene: TRBV15; abundance: .; j_gene: TRBJ2-1; CDR3aa: CATLLRGLQRGALLNEQFF; CDR3nt: TGTGCCACCCTCTTAAGGGGGCTACAGCGGGGGGCACTGTTGAATGAGCAGTTCTTC
d_gene: .; v_gene: TRBV5-1; abundance: .; j_gene: TRBJ1-1; CDR3aa: CASSLSQARQSDTEAFF; CDR3nt: TGCGCCAGCAGCTTGTCACAGGCCCGGCAATCGGACACTGAAGCTTTCTTT
d_gene: TRBD1; v_gene: TRBV7-2; abundance: .; j_gene: TRBJ2-5; CDR3aa: CASSSGQARGETQYF; CDR3nt: TGTGCCAGCAGCTCCGGACAGGCTAGAGGAGAGACCCAGTACTTC
d_gene: TRBD2; v_gene: TRBV19; abundance: .; j_gene: TRBJ2-3; CDR3aa: CASTPGLAGTVTSTDTQYF; CDR3nt: TGTGCCTCAACTCCCGGACTAGCGGGGACCGTTACTAGCACAGATACGCAGTATTTT
d_gene: .; v_gene: TRBV7-3; abundance: once; j_gene: TRBJ2-3; CDR3aa: CASSSGVSGSRTDTQYF; CDR3nt: TGTGCCAGCAGCTCGGGGGTAAGCGGGTCACGCACAGATACGCAGTATTTT
d_gene: .; v_gene: TRBV7-9; abundance: .; j_gene: TRBJ2-2; CDR3aa: CASSFWRDEEELFF; CDR3nt: TGTGCCAGCAGCTTTTGGCGGGATGAGGAGGAGCTGTTTTTT
d_gene: .; v_gene: TRBV19; abundance: .; j_gene: TRBJ1-1; CDR3aa: CASRGYTEAFF; CDR3nt: TGTGCCAGTAGAGGGTACACTGAAGCTTTCTTT
d_gene: .; v_gene: TRBV12-1; abundance: .; j_gene: TRBJ2-4; CDR3aa: CASRSSRDSQNKNIQYF; CDR3nt: TGTGCCAGCCGCTCGAGCCGGGACTCCCAGAACAAAAACATTCAGTACTTC
d_gene: .; v_gene: TRBV2; abundance: few; j_gene: TRBJ1-1; CDR3aa: CASSEGGRTEAFF; CDR3nt: TGTGCCAGCAGTGAAGGAGGCCGCACTGAAGCTTTCTTT
d_gene: .; v_gene: TRBV9; abundance: .; j_gene: TRBJ2-4; CDR3aa: CASSVVGDNLAKNIQYF; CDR3nt: TGTGCCAGCAGCGTAGTAGGGGACAACCTAGCCAAAAACATTCAGTACTTC